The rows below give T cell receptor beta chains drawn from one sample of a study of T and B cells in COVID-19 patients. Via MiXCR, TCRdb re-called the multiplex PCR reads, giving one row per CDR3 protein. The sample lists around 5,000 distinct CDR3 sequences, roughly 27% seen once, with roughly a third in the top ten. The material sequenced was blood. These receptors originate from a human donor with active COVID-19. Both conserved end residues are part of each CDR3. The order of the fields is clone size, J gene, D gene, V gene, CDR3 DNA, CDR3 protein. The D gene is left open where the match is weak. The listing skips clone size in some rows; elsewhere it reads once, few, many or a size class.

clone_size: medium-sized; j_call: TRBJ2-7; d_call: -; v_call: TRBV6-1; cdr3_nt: TGTGCCAGCAGTGTCAACTACGAGCAGTACTTC; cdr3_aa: CASSVNYEQYF
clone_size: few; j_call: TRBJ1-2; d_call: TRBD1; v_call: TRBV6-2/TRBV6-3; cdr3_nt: TGTGCCAGCGACGATACAGGGGGCCGTGGCTACACCTTC; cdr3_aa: CASDDTGGRGYTF
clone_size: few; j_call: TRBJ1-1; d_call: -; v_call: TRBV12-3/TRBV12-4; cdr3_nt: TGTGCCAGCAGCAGGACCGAAATGAACACTGAAGCTTTCTTT; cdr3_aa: CASSRTEMNTEAFF
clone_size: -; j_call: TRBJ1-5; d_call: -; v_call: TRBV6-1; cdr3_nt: TGTGCCAGCATCCCCTCGGGTTCGGGTTATAGCAATCAGCCCCAGCATTTT; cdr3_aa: CASIPSGSGYSNQPQHF
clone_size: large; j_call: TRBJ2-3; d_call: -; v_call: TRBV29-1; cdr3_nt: TGCAGCGCTGAAGCGGACAGATTCACAGATACGCAGTATTTT; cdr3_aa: CSAEADRFTDTQYF
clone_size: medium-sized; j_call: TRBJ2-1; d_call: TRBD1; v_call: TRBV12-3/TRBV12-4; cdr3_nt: TGTGCCAGCAGTTGGACAGGGAATGAGCAGTTCTTC; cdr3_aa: CASSWTGNEQFF
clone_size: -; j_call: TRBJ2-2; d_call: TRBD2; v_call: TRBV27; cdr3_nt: TGTGCCAGCAGTTCAGGGACTAGCGGGGAGCTGTTTTTT; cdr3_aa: CASSSGTSGELFF
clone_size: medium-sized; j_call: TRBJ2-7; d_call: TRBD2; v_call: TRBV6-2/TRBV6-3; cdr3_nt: TGTGCCAGCAAGGTTATGGCACTAGCGGCTTCCTACGAGCAGTACTTC; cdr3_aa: CASKVMALAASYEQYF
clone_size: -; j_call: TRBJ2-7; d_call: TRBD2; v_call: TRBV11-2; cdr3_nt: TGTGCCAGCAGCTCACTAGCGGGAGTAGTCTACGAGCAGTACTTC; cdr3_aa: CASSSLAGVVYEQYF
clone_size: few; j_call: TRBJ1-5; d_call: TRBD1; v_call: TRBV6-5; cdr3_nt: TGTGCCAGCAGTTACCGGGACAGGCCTGGTCAGCCCCAGCATTTT; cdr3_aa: CASSYRDRPGQPQHF
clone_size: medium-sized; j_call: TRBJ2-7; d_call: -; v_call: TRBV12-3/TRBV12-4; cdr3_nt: TGTGCCAGCACCTCGGGTGATAAATTCTACGAGCAGTACTTC; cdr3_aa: CASTSGDKFYEQYF
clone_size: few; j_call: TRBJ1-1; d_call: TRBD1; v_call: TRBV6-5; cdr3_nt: TGTGCCAGCAGTTACTCAACAGGGGGCGACACTGAAGCTTTCTTT; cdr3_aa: CASSYSTGGDTEAFF
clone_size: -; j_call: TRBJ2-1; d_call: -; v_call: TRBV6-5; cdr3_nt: TGTGCCAGCAGTAGGGGGGCCTACAATGAGCAGTTCTTC; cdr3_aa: CASSRGAYNEQFF
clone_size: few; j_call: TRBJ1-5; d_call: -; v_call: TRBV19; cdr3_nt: TGTGCCAGTAGCGGGACGGGAAATCAGCCCCAGCATTTT; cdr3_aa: CASSGTGNQPQHF
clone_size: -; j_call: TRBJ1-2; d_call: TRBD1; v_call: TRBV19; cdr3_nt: TGTGCCAGTAGTACCGGAGGACAGGGGGGCTATGGCTACACCTTC; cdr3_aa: CASSTGGQGGYGYTF
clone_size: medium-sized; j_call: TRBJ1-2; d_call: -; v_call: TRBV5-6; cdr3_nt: TGTGCCAGCAGCTTCCGTTTAGATGGCTACACCTTC; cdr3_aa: CASSFRLDGYTF
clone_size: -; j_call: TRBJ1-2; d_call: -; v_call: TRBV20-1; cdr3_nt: TGCAGTGCTCCCCCCCTGGGGCAGGGTTACGGCTACACCTTC; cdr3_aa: CSAPPLGQGYGYTF
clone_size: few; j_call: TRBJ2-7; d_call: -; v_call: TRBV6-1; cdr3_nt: TGTGCCAGCAGTGAAGCGGTGGACGCCTCCTACGAGCAGTACTTC; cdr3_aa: CASSEAVDASYEQYF
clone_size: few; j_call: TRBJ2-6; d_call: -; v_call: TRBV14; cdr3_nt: TGTGCCAGCAGCGACTCGGGGACTGGGGCCAACGTCCTGACTTTC; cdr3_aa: CASSDSGTGANVLTF
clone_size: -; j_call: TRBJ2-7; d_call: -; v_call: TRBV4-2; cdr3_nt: TGTGCCAGCAGCCAAGATGGGCCTGAGCAGTACTTC; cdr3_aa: CASSQDGPEQYF
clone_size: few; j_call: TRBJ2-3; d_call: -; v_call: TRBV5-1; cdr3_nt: TGCGCCAGCAGCTTGGGCGCAGATACGCAGTATTTT; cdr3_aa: CASSLGADTQYF
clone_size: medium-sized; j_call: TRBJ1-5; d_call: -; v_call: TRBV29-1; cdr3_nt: TGCAGCGTCGGGGAGGGCGATCAGCCCCAGCATTTT; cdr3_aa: CSVGEGDQPQHF
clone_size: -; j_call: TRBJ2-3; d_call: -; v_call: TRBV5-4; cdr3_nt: TGCGCCAGCAGCTTGGTTCCCTCGGATACGCAGTATTTT; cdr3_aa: CASSLVPSDTQYF
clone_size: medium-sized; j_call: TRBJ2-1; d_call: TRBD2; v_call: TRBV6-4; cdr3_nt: TGTGCCAGCAGTGACTCTTTCGGGGGGGCTCGGATCTCCTACAATGAGCAGTTCTTC; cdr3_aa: CASSDSFGGARISYNEQFF